The 22 T cell receptor beta chains below were found in one sample sequenced in a study of a mutant IDH1 vaccine in newly diagnosed glioma (dated by TCRdb to the early 2020s). Library creation used the immunoSEQ multiplex PCR assay. As stored in TCRdb, this immuneACCESS dataset retains in-frame rearrangements with V and J assigned. A fraction of the clones does not appear; measured against another copy, unresolved V genes explain less than half of the discrepancy, and the remainder lacks a known reason. Present in this sample are almost 95,000 clones, 85% to 90% of which were seen just once. The ten largest account for 0.6% to 0.95% of the sample. Which antigens these TCRs recognize remains unknown. The time point tag for this specimen amounts to: week 47, end of study. A 20-mer mutant IDH1 peptide at 300 micrograms in Montanide made up each vaccine dose, which was injected subcutaneously together with topical imiquimod.

The sample consisted of PBMCs, taken from a glioma patient whose treatment included an IDH1 peptide vaccine. These TCRs come from a woman between 45 and 60 years old with glioma.

The gene calls are TRBV5-4 and TRBJ1-2; 7 nucleotides line up with TRBD1. J lost 4 bases, V lost 1 base, and 1 base had no gene match. Germline lookup yields CDR1 SGHNT and CDR2 YYREEE (reference sequence). This CDR3 has 13 residues. The CDR3 spells CASSLRDSYGYTF. The CDR3 DNA follows: TGTGCCAGCAGCTTGCGGGACAGCTATGGCTACACCTTC.

The J gene is TRBJ1-6, the V gene TRBV5-1; D call uncertain. Germline V gene lookup returns CDR1 SGHRS and CDR2 YFSETQ. This CDR3 contains 14 residues. Trimming took 3 bases from V and 4 from J, leaving 8 bases between them. CDR3 sequence reads: CASSSGIYNSPLHF. As DNA, the CDR3 is TGCGCCAGCAGCTCCGGGATATATAATTCACCCCTCCACTTT.

CDR3 residues: CASSPWGAGTEAFF. CDR3 DNA sequence: TGTGCCAGCAGCCCGTGGGGGGCAGGCACTGAAGCTTTCTTT. J is TRBJ1-1 and V is TRBV5-5; maybe TRBD1 (6 bases). The CDR3 length is 14 residues. V was cut by 4 bases and J by 4 bases, with 14 bases left in between. The germline gives CDR1 SGHKS, CDR2 YYEKEE (reference sequence).

This chain uses TRBV7-9 with TRBJ2-2, with D possibly matching TRBD2 (5 bases). Per germline, CDR1 SEHNR and CDR2 FQNEAQ (reference sequence). Trimming shortened V by 2 bases and J by 5 bases, and 18 bases separated the two germline ends. The CDR3 extends over 17 amino acids. CDR3 nucleotides: TGTGCCAGCAGCTTAAGCCAAGCGGTTAAGGAAACCGGGGAGCTGTTTTTT. This translates into CASSLSQAVKETGELFF.

The chain links TRBV28 to TRBJ2-1; weak D call: TRBD2 (6 bases). V dropped 2 bases and J dropped 7 bases, with 21 bases sitting between them. Per the germline V gene, CDR1 is MDHEN and CDR2 is SYDVKM. The CDR3 sequence is 17 residues long. Here the CDR3 reads CASSLAGWAGKANEQFF. Written as DNA, the CDR3 is TGTGCCAGCAGTTTAGCTGGGTGGGCGGGGAAGGCGAATGAGCAGTTCTTC.

This clone was observed a single time. V is TRBV4-1 and J is TRBJ2-1; D assignment may be TRBD1 or TRBD2 (6 bases each). CDR1 and CDR2 from the germline V gene are MGHRA and YSYEKL. The CDR3 loop spans 16 amino acids. V was shortened by 3 bases and J by 10 bases, with 22 bases between the two germline ends. The CDR3 spells CASSHWGANPGEEQFF. The CDR3 coding sequence is TGCGCCAGCAGCCATTGGGGGGCTAATCCGGGGGAGGAGCAGTTCTTC.

The rearrangement joins TRBV9 to TRBJ1-2; 10 nucleotides agree with TRBD1. Per germline, CDR1 SGDLS and CDR2 YYNGEE. The CDR3 has 16 residues. Trimming took 0 bases from V and 7 from J; bases not matched to a gene: 9. CDR3 sequence reads: CASSVEGTGAFSGYTF. CDR3 coding DNA: TGTGCCAGCAGCGTAGAGGGGACAGGGGCTTTTTCTGGCTACACCTTC.

Details on this clone: Within the sample, other DNA sequences also encode this same CDR3. The chain links TRBV16 to TRBJ1-5; 8 bases fit TRBD1. V lost 0 bases, J lost 2 bases, and 0 bases stayed unmatched. The V gene's germline CDR1 is KGHSY and CDR2 FQNENV. CDR3 length: 15 amino acids. The CDR3 region is CASSQSGQGNQPQHF. CDR3 sequence (DNA): TGTGCCAGCAGCCAATCGGGACAGGGCAATCAGCCCCAGCATTTT.

This clone was observed once. The chain links TRBV5-1 to TRBJ1-1, with D perhaps matching TRBD1 (5 bases). CDR3 length: 13 residues. Germline CDR1 and CDR2: SGHRS and YFSETQ. Trimming removed 5 bases at V and 5 bases at J, with 13 bases between. The CDR3 nucleotides read TGCGCCAGCAGTTGGCTGGGGGGGACTGAAGCTTTCTTT. Protein: CASSWLGGTEAFF.

The chain employs TRBV4-1 and TRBJ2-2; D gene unclear. Germline CDR1 and CDR2: MGHRA and YSYEKL. This CDR3 is built from 15 residues. The V end lost 1 base, the J end lost 5 bases, and 11 bases lay between the germline ends. CDR3 residues: CASSQVVSTTGELFF. The CDR3 DNA reads TGCGCCAGCAGCCAAGTAGTCTCAACAACCGGGGAGCTGTTTTTT.

This chain's CDR3 is CASSPSGLTYNEQFF. In DNA form, the CDR3 reads TGTGCCAGCAGTCCTAGCGGGCTTACTTACAATGAGCAGTTCTTC. The gene calls are TRBV27 and TRBJ2-1; 8 bases are shared with TRBD2. Trimming at V came to 5 bases and at J to 4 bases, leaving 7 bases not matched to a gene. Germline-derived CDR1 and CDR2 are MNHEY and SMNVEV (reference sequence). The CDR3 spans 15 residues.

With respect to this clone: The sample carries other DNA sequences with the same CDR3. The rearrangement uses TRBV5-1 and TRBJ1-2; D unresolved. Per germline, CDR1 SGHRS and CDR2 YFSETQ. V lost 1 base and J lost 10, with 17 bases in between. The CDR3 contains 14 residues. The CDR3 sequence is CASSLLGSQEDYTF. The CDR3 nucleotides are TGCGCCAGCAGCTTGTTAGGGTCCCAAGAGGACTACACCTTC.

The chain combines TRBV19 with TRBJ2-7; tentatively, D is TRBD2 (6 bases). Between the trimmed V and J ends, which lost 1 base and 2 bases, there was a span of 9 bases. In germline, CDR1 is LNHDA, CDR2 SQIVND (reference sequence). CDR3 length: 14 amino acids. The CDR3: CASSIVAGTYEQYF. CDR3 sequence (DNA): TGTGCCAGTAGTATAGTGGCGGGAACCTACGAGCAGTACTTC.

V is TRBV4-1 and J is TRBJ2-4; a weak D match, TRBD1 (5 bases). The V gene lost 0 bases and the J gene lost 2 bases, with 11 bases spanning the gap. Looked up from germline, CDR1 is MGHRA and CDR2 is YSYEKL. The CDR3 covers 16 residues. The CDR3 region has the DNA TGCGCCAGCAGCCAAGAAGCAGGGCGAACCAAAAACATTCAGTACTTC. Amino acids: CASSQEAGRTKNIQYF.

This sequence joins TRBV9 and TRBJ2-3; tentatively, D is TRBD2 (6 bases). V was pared by 0 bases and J by 2 bases, with 13 bases between. The CDR3 consists of 16 residues. Germline assignment: CDR1 SGDLS and CDR2 YYNGEE. In DNA, the CDR3 is TGTGCCAGCAGCGTAGAGCCGGGACTCATCACAGATACGCAGTATTTT. Translated: CASSVEPGLITDTQYF. Full variable domain (outside the CDR3, taken from reference TRBV9 and TRBJ2-3): DSGVTQTPKHLITATGQRVTLRCSPRSGDLSVYWYQQSLDQGLQFLIQYYNGEERAKGNILERFSAQQFPDLHSELNLSSLELGDSALYFCASSVEPGLITDTQYFGPGTRLTVL.

The rearrangement joins TRBV6-1 to TRBJ1-6, with D unresolved. CDR3 length: 15 amino acids. V lost 2 bases and J lost 10, with 15 bases in between. The germline CDR1 and CDR2 sequences are MNHNS and SASEGT. CDR3: CASSERRGRESPLHF. The CDR3 nucleotides read TGTGCCAGCAGTGAAAGGAGAGGGAGGGAATCACCCCTCCACTTT.

This clone was found a few times. This sequence joins TRBV5-6 and TRBJ1-5, with 8 bases lining up with TRBD1. The junction had 8 bases not matched to a gene; V was cut back by 4 bases and J by 14 bases. Germline CDR1 reads SGHDT; CDR2 reads YYEEEE. This CDR3 comprises 12 residues. The CDR3 DNA follows: TGTGCCAGCAGCAGAAACAGGGGGATAGAGCATTTT. It encodes CASSRNRGIEHF.

Worth noting for this clone: Other DNA sequences in the same sample also yield this CDR3. The chain has TRBV28 and TRBJ1-5, with a tentative D call TRBD1 (6 bases). Germline loops: CDR1 MDHEN, CDR2 SYDVKM. V was cut by 2 bases and J by 2 bases, with 10 bases left in between. This CDR3 has 15 amino acids. The CDR3 coding sequence is TGTGCCAGCAGTTTAGTCAGGGGTGGCAATCAGCCCCAGCATTTT. Protein sequence: CASSLVRGGNQPQHF.

This clone was detected only once. The chain recombines TRBV5-1 with TRBJ2-3, with no clear D. This CDR3 region has 13 residues. V lost 1 base and J 3 bases, leaving 6 bases between the germline ends. Looked up from germline, CDR1 is SGHRS and CDR2 is YFSETQ. CDR3 bases: TGCGCCAGCAGCTTGAGTGGTACAGATACGCAGTATTTT. Its translation: CASSLSGTDTQYF.

The chain uses TRBV7-3 and TRBJ2-6, with 13 bases fitting TRBD2. V dropped 1 base and J dropped 0; count of bases not matched to a gene: 9. CDR3 length equals 21 residues. Germline V CDR1 and CDR2: SGHTA, FQGTGA. CDR3 coding DNA: TGTGCCAGCAGCTTAATGGTGGGACTAGCGGGGAGAATCTCTGGGGCCAACGTCCTGACTTTC. Protein: CASSLMVGLAGRISGANVLTF.

This sequence joins TRBV6-6 and TRBJ2-2, with unresolved D. Germline loops: CDR1 MNHNY, CDR2 SVGAGI (reference sequence). This CDR3 contains 13 residues. Deletions cut 0 bases from V and 7 bases from J, with 6 bases between. The CDR3 sequence: CASSYSPRGELFF. The CDR3 DNA reads TGTGCCAGCAGTTACTCGCCGCGCGGGGAGCTGTTTTTT.

The chain recombines TRBV2 with TRBJ2-7; 7 nucleotides line up with TRBD1. CDR1 and CDR2 from the germline V gene are SNHLY and FYNNEI. The CDR3 extends over 10 amino acids. V was pared by 8 bases and J by 9 bases, with 4 bases of the junction left unmatched. CDR3 nucleotide sequence: TGTGCCAGCGGGGACAGCGGGCAGTACTTC. As protein: CASGDSGQYF.